This entry describes one TCR beta chain. This sample stems from a study of T cell changes during pregnancy in multiple sclerosis. Clones were sequenced by immunoSEQ multiplex PCR, and TCRdb holds only the in-frame ones, with some missing. The table has approximately 57,000 clones, 90% to 95% seen once; the top ten hold approximately 0.21%. The CDR3 runs 13 residues. V lost 1 base and J lost 7, with 8 bases in between. Germline V lookup: CDR1 SGHTA, CDR2 FQGNSA. This clonotype was sampled from a female donor with multiple sclerosis, enrolled in a pregnancy study. The V and J genes are TRBV7-2 and TRBJ1-5; no definite D call. Here the sequenced sample was CD4+ T cells from peripheral blood mononuclear cells, taken in the second trimester of pregnancy. The CDR3 nucleotides read TGTGCCAGCAGCTTAGTGGGCTACCAGCCCCAGCATTTT. It translates to CASSLVGYQPQHF.